This T cell receptor beta chain was recovered during a study of control samples from healthy donors and cancer patients. The V end was cut by 10 bases, the J end by 3 bases, with 12 bases between. Germline-derived CDR1 and CDR2 are LNHDA and SQIVND (reference sequence). The CDR3 extends over 12 amino acids. Generated by immunoSEQ multiplex PCR, the TCRdb table keeps only in-frame clones and is missing some. Of around 130,000 clones in the sample, around 92% were seen once. The rearrangement uses TRBV19 and TRBJ1-1; perhaps TRBD1 as D (5 bases). This clonotype originated in a man aged 45-65 years with head and neck cancer. The sequenced sample consisted of PBMCs. As DNA, the CDR3 is TGTGCCATGGGGGGGGTGGACACTGAAGCTTTCTTT. Encoded protein: CAMGGVDTEAFF.